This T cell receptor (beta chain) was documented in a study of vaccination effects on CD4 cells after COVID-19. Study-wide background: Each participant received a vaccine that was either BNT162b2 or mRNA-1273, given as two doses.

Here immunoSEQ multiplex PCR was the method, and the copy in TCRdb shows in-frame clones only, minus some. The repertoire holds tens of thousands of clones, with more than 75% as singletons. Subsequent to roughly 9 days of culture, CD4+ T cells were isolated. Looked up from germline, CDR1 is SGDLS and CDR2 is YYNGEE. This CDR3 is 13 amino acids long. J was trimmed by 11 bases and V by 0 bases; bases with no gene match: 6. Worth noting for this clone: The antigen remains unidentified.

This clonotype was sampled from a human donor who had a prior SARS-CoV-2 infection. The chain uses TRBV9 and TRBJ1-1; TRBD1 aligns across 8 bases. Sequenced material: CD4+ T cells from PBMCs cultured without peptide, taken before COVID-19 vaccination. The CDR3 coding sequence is TGTGCCAGCAGCGTAGGGGGGGGACAGGCGGCTTTCTTT. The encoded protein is CASSVGGGQAAFF. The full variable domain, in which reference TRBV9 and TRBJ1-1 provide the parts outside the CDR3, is DSGVTQTPKHLITATGQRVTLRCSPRSGDLSVYWYQQSLDQGLQFLIQYYNGEERAKGNILERFSAQQFPDLHSELNLSSLELGDSALYFCASSVGGGQAAFFGQGTRLTVV.